This entry is about one TCR beta chain. The CDR3 consists of 16 residues. The V gene's germline CDR1 is SNHLY and CDR2 FYNNEI. V lost 6 bases and J lost 4; bases outside the gene matches: 14. The sample comes from a study of blood T cells in healthy people across ages. A second PCR, run for about 6 to 11 cycles, used a sample-barcoded 5' primer plus a J-beta primer mix. TCRdb re-called the 5' RACE reads with MiXCR, one entry per CDR3 protein. The data contain hundreds of thousands of distinct CDR3 sequences, approximately 25% of them singletons. Every participating donor contributed around 9.5 milliliters of peripheral blood through a draw. Per-sample yields of isolated PBMCs were at least 6.5 million. This same sample was also taken into another study, of T cells of mothers and their children. Per that study: Thymic selection shapes TCR recombination output in related pairs, and it does so similarly in unrelated pairs.

The sample comprised blood. The chain is built from TRBV2 and TRBJ2-5; TRBD2 aligns across 7 bases. The receptor was derived from a boy under 18 in good health. The CDR3 coding sequence is TGTGCCAGCAGAATTTCTCTAGCGGTCCTAACAGAGACCCAGTACTTC. The encoded protein is CASRISLAVLTETQYF.